Shown below are 27 T cell receptor beta chains from a single sample sequenced in a study of T cells after yellow fever vaccination. TCRdb re-derived calls from the 5' RACE reads in MiXCR, one entry per CDR3 protein. Of some 500,000 distinct CDR3 sequences listed, about 14% were seen once; the top ten hold over 12%. This specimen consisted of PBMCs, obtained on the day of the yellow fever booster vaccination. The receptors stem from a man aged 30 to 39 who received the YFV17D yellow fever vaccine.

V and J are TRBV20-1 and TRBJ2-1; perhaps TRBD2 as D (6 bases). V shed 3 bases and J shed 4 bases, with 13 bases lying between them. The CDR3 extends over 14 amino acids. Germline V gene lookup returns CDR1 DFQATT and CDR2 SNEGSKA (reference sequence). Here the CDR3 DNA reads TGCAGTGCTAGCCCCGGGAGCGGTTACAATGAGCAGTTCTTC. Its translation: CSASPGSGYNEQFF.

This clonotype was counted at least ten times. This chain connects TRBV6-5 to TRBJ2-3, with a weak D call TRBD1 (5 bases). Germline V CDR1 and CDR2: MNHEY, SVGAGI. V lost 2 bases to trimming and J lost 0 bases, with 9 bases between them. The CDR3 contains 15 residues. CDR3 DNA sequence: TGTGCCAGCAGTTACCGTGACAGAAGCACAGATACGCAGTATTTT. Amino acid sequence: CASSYRDRSTDTQYF.

The chain recombines TRBV27 with TRBJ2-7, with D possibly being TRBD2 (5 bases). Germline assignment: CDR1 MNHEY and CDR2 SMNVEV (reference sequence). There are 14 residues in the CDR3. V dropped 3 bases and J dropped 0 bases, with 9 bases sitting between them. CDR3 in DNA: TGTGCCAGCAGTTTTACCGGGAACTCCTACGAGCAGTACTTC. This gives the protein CASSFTGNSYEQYF.

This chain uses TRBV29-1 with TRBJ1-2; D remains unclear. The CDR3 has 15 residues. V lost 5 bases and J 4 bases, leaving 20 bases between the germline ends. Per germline, CDR1 SQVTM and CDR2 ANQGSEA. The DNA of the CDR3 is TGCAGCGTTTCGGTGGGGAACACCATTACCTATGGCTACACCTTC. Translation: CSVSVGNTITYGYTF.

J is TRBJ2-1 and V is TRBV19; tentatively, D is TRBD2 (6 bases). The germline gives CDR1 LNHDA, CDR2 SQIVND (reference sequence). The length of the CDR3 is 11 residues. V gave up 5 bases and J gave up 9 bases, with 8 bases separating them. As DNA, the CDR3 is TGTGCCAGTAGTCGGGGGTTTGAGCAGTTCTTC. Amino acids: CASSRGFEQFF.

A single count supports this clonotype. This sequence joins TRBV12-3 or TRBV12-4 and TRBJ1-1; no definite D call. Trimming removed 7 bases from V and 3 bases from J, with 15 bases in between. CDR3 size: 14 residues. As DNA, the CDR3 is TGTGCCAGCACCCTTGGGGATTTTGACACTGAAGCTTTCTTT. This encodes CASTLGDFDTEAFF.

CDR3 DNA: TGCAGTGTCTCGACAGGGACTAATGAAAAACTGTTTTTT. It translates to CSVSTGTNEKLFF. The chain employs TRBV20-1 and TRBJ1-4, with 7 bases identical to TRBD1. The CDR3 extends over 13 amino acids. Germline CDR1 is DFQATT and CDR2 is SNEGSKA (reference sequence). Losses at the gene ends were 7 bases for V and 2 bases for J; bases not matched to a gene: 4.

This clonotype was seen a handful of times. The chain joins TRBV4-3 to TRBJ2-7; the D gene is possibly TRBD2 (5 bases). The V gene's germline CDR1 is LGHNA and CDR2 YSLEER. Trimming stripped 3 bases from V and 1 base from J, with 10 bases between. CDR3 length: 14 amino acids. The CDR3 spells CASSQGSVSYEQYF. CDR3 nucleotides: TGCGCCAGCAGCCAGGGGAGCGTTTCCTACGAGCAGTACTTC.

This clonotype came up a few times. The chain has TRBV9 and TRBJ2-1; D perhaps matches TRBD1 (5 bases). Trimming stripped 0 bases from V and 0 bases from J, with 10 bases between. The CDR3 extends over 16 amino acids. CDR1 and CDR2 from the germline V gene are SGDLS and YYNGEE. The chain's CDR3 is CASSVGGRSSYNEQFF. The CDR3 DNA sequence: TGTGCCAGCAGCGTAGGGGGCAGGAGCTCCTACAATGAGCAGTTCTTC.

J is TRBJ2-3 and V is TRBV7-9; no firm D call. Deletions cut 5 bases from V and 2 bases from J, with 17 bases between. Germline CDR1 and CDR2: SEHNR and FQNEAQ (reference sequence). This CDR3 contains 16 residues. The CDR3 loop is CASSHSPGRITDTQYF. The CDR3 DNA reads as TGTGCCAGCAGCCACTCCCCGGGTCGGATCACAGATACGCAGTATTTT.

The V call is TRBV2, the J call TRBJ2-3; D may be TRBD2 (5 bases). CDR3 length: 12 amino acids. The ends were cut back, 4 bases at V and 5 bases at J, with 7 bases in the middle. Germline V gene lookup returns CDR1 SNHLY and CDR2 FYNNEI. CDR3 region: CASSGRVDTQYF. The CDR3 DNA is TGTGCCAGCAGTGGGCGGGTAGATACGCAGTATTTT.

There are a few counts of this clonotype. The chain employs TRBV11-1 and TRBJ2-6, with 7 bases lining up with TRBD2. CDR1 and CDR2 from the germline V gene are SGHAT and FQDESV (reference sequence). With V trimmed by 3 bases and J by 6 bases, 14 bases remained unmatched. The CDR3 covers 18 residues. CDR3 bases: TGTGCCAGCAGCTTTTTCGGGACTAAAGCTCTGGCGGCCAACGTCCTGACTTTC. This sequence encodes CASSFFGTKALAANVLTF.

V and J are TRBV11-2 and TRBJ2-1; TRBD1 matches at 7 bases. Germline V gives CDR1 SGHAT, CDR2 FQNNGV. The CDR3 consists of 18 residues. V was pared by 2 bases and J by 7 bases, with 17 bases of the junction left unmatched. CDR3 sequence: CASSLPRGRQRRVNEQFF. The CDR3 DNA follows: TGTGCCAGCAGCTTACCCAGGGGGAGACAGCGCCGTGTGAATGAGCAGTTCTTC.

The chain is built from TRBV18 and TRBJ2-7; 7 positions agree with TRBD2. CDR3 size: 14 residues. Germline CDR1 is KGHSH and CDR2 is LQKENI. Trimming removed 2 bases from V and 2 bases from J; junction bases left unmatched: 3. CDR3 in amino acids: CASSPGGTTYEQYF. The CDR3 DNA reads as TGTGCCAGCTCACCAGGCGGGACTACCTACGAGCAGTACTTC. The full variable domain, its missing parts supplied by reference TRBV18 and TRBJ2-7, is NAGVMQNPRHLVRRRGQEARLRCSPMKGHSHVYWYRQLPEEGLKFMVYLQKENIIDESGMPKERFSAEFPKEGPSILRIQQVVRGDSAAYFCASSPGGTTYEQYFGPGTRLTVT.

This clonotype was detected a few times. The J gene is TRBJ1-1, the V gene TRBV7-9; D remains unclear. This CDR3 region has 16 residues. Trimming took off 5 bases at V and 0 bases at J, with 16 bases between the two ends. CDR1 is SEHNR and CDR2 is FQNEAQ in the germline V gene (reference sequence). The CDR3 DNA is TGTGCCAGCAGCCCCTTCTCGCAGGCCATGAACACTGAAGCTTTCTTT. Translation: CASSPFSQAMNTEAFF.

The chain joins TRBV3-1 to TRBJ2-1, with 7 bases matching TRBD1. J was trimmed by 2 bases and V by 1 base; bases with no gene match: 11. Germline CDR1 LGHDT, CDR2 YNNKEL (reference sequence). This CDR3 has 18 amino acids. CDR3 residues: CASSQGKGWQGAYNEQFF. The CDR3 coding sequence is TGTGCCAGCAGCCAAGGGAAAGGGTGGCAGGGGGCCTACAATGAGCAGTTCTTC.

The chain is built from TRBV10-3 and TRBJ2-7, with D maybe TRBD1 (8 bases). Trimming removed 10 bases from V and 4 bases from J, with 20 bases in between. This CDR3 comprises 14 residues. CDR1 and CDR2 from the germline V gene are ENHRY and SYGVKD. DNA for the CDR3: TGTGCCAACCGCGGGGGACAGGCGCCTTACGAGCAGTACTTC. It specifies CANRGGQAPYEQYF.

The chain links TRBV6-2 or TRBV6-3 to TRBJ2-7; 7 nucleotides agree with TRBD2. CDR1 MNHEY and CDR2 SVGEGT come from the germline V gene. Losses at the gene ends were 2 bases for V and 3 bases for J; bases not matched to a gene: 1. The CDR3 length is 13 residues. Here the CDR3 reads CASSYGEGYEQYF. CDR3 nucleotides: TGTGCCAGCAGTTACGGGGAGGGCTACGAGCAGTACTTC.

This clonotype came up a few times. The rearrangement joins TRBV6-1 to TRBJ2-3, with TRBD2 identical over 11 bases. This CDR3 is 16 amino acids long. V lost 6 bases and J lost 3; bases outside the gene matches: 8. Germline CDR1 MNHNS, CDR2 SASEGT. The CDR3 nucleotides are TGTGCCAGCAGACCCGACCTAGCGGGAGGAACAGATACGCAGTATTTT. This translates into CASRPDLAGGTDTQYF.

There are a few counts of this clonotype. The V gene is TRBV24-1, the J gene TRBJ2-2; 12 bases match TRBD1. CDR1 is KGHDR and CDR2 is SFDVKD in the germline V gene. The CDR3 is 16 amino acids. The trim removed 2 bases at V and 6 bases at J, leaving 3 bases unmatched. The CDR3 DNA reads as TGTGCCACCAGTGATTCGGGACAGGGGGCGTCCGGGGAGCTGTTTTTT. The encoded protein is CATSDSGQGASGELFF.

This sequence joins TRBV20-1 and TRBJ2-2; a weak D match, TRBD1 (6 bases). Trimming shortened V by 6 bases and J by 2 bases, and 13 bases separated the two germline ends. The CDR3 sequence is 14 residues long. Per the germline V gene, CDR1 is DFQATT and CDR2 is SNEGSKA (reference sequence). CDR3 bases: TGCAGTGCCACCCGGGACACTAACACCGGGGAGCTGTTTTTT. As protein: CSATRDTNTGELFF.

This clonotype was counted between two and nine times. V gene TRBV5-1 combines with J gene TRBJ2-7; 14 bases fit TRBD2. The V segment lost 0 bases and the J segment 9 bases; nucleotides outside the gene matches: 5. CDR3 size: 15 residues. Germline V gives CDR1 SGHRS, CDR2 YFSETQ. CDR3 DNA: TGCGCCAGCAGCTTGGCCGGGACTAGCGGGAGCCGGCAGTACTTC. It translates to CASSLAGTSGSRQYF.

This clonotype was seen only a few times. This CDR3 reads CASSRLPPSPTDTQYF. Written as DNA, the CDR3 is TGTGCCAGCAGCCGTTTACCGCCTTCCCCGACAGATACGCAGTATTTT. The chain joins TRBV3-1 to TRBJ2-3; D is undetermined. The CDR3 covers 16 residues. The ends were cut back, 4 bases at V and 3 bases at J, with 17 bases in the middle. Germline CDR1 LGHDT, CDR2 YNNKEL (reference sequence).

This rearrangement joins TRBV19 to TRBJ2-7, with D perhaps assigned TRBD1 or TRBD2 (5 bases each). V was shortened by 6 bases and J by 5 bases, with 17 bases between the two germline ends. CDR1 is LNHDA, CDR2 SQIVND, per germline (reference sequence). The CDR3 covers 14 residues. The CDR3 bases are TGTGCCAGTAGCCGGGACGAGGGATGGGACGAGCAGTACTTC. Residues: CASSRDEGWDEQYF.

The chain uses TRBV20-1 and TRBJ2-3; possibly TRBD2 for D (5 bases). CDR1 and CDR2 (germline): DFQATT, SNEGSKA (reference sequence). Trimming cost V 3 bases and J 2 bases, with 15 bases left between them. The CDR3 sequence is 15 residues long. This chain's CDR3 is CSASPRLNTTDTQYF. For the CDR3, the DNA is TGCAGTGCTAGCCCCCGACTAAATACCACAGATACGCAGTATTTT.

About this clonotype: One end of the junction varies from germline; a read error may be responsible. The chain combines TRBV7-7 with TRBJ2-1; D assignment may be TRBD1 or TRBD2 (5 bases each). The CDR3 runs to 14 residues. The germline gives CDR1 SSHAT, CDR2 FNYEAQ (reference sequence). CDR3 sequence: CASSLEGRYNEQFF. The CDR3 nucleotides read TGTGCTAGCAGCCTCGAGGGGCGGTACAATGAGCAGTTCTTC.

V gene TRBV14 combines with J gene TRBJ2-2; D unresolved. The germline gives CDR1 SGHDN, CDR2 FVKESK. The CDR3 covers 14 residues. V was clipped by 2 bases and J by 6 bases, with 10 bases between them. CDR3 protein: CASSQILSAGELFF. In DNA, the CDR3 is TGTGCCAGCAGCCAAATCTTGAGCGCCGGGGAGCTGTTTTTT.